This is a list of T cell receptor beta chains from one sample in a study of Ad26.COV2.S vaccination and SARS-CoV-2 variants. Generated by immunoSEQ multiplex PCR, the TCRdb table keeps only in-frame clones and is missing some. The table has 400,000 to 450,000 clones, around 90% seen once. Sequences were derived from peripheral blood, sampled in a trial of Ad26.COV2.S vaccine versus placebo. The receptors come from a person aged 18-60 years who received the Ad26.COV2.S COVID-19 vaccine or a placebo. Both conserved end residues are part of each CDR3. Each record gives: J gene, V gene, D gene, CDR3 protein, CDR3 DNA. A D gene is named only where the DNA matches it firmly.

j_call: TRBJ2-6; v_call: TRBV19; d_call: -; cdr3_aa: CASSIGGGANVLTF; cdr3_nt: TGTGCCAGTAGTATAGGAGGTGGGGCCAACGTCCTGACTTTC
j_call: TRBJ1-1; v_call: TRBV12-3/TRBV12-4; d_call: -; cdr3_aa: CASSRTRLEAFF; cdr3_nt: TGTGCCAGCAGTCGGACACGACTTGAAGCTTTCTTT
j_call: TRBJ2-1; v_call: TRBV27; d_call: -; cdr3_aa: CASSFIQGGLYNEQFF; cdr3_nt: TGTGCCAGCAGTTTTATACAAGGGGGGCTCTACAATGAGCAGTTCTTC
j_call: TRBJ2-1; v_call: TRBV20-1; d_call: -; cdr3_aa: CSASSLGASWGIDEQFF; cdr3_nt: TGCAGTGCTAGTTCTTTAGGAGCTAGCTGGGGGATTGATGAGCAGTTCTTC
j_call: TRBJ1-1; v_call: TRBV10-2; d_call: TRBD1; cdr3_aa: CASSVFQGGTEAFF; cdr3_nt: TGCGCCAGCAGTGTCTTCCAGGGGGGCACTGAAGCTTTCTTT
j_call: TRBJ1-2; v_call: TRBV27; d_call: TRBD1; cdr3_aa: CASSSYRQGYGYTF; cdr3_nt: TGTGCCAGCAGTTCCTATAGACAGGGTTATGGCTACACCTTC
j_call: TRBJ2-6; v_call: TRBV7-8; d_call: -; cdr3_aa: CASSSIGRVNVLTF; cdr3_nt: TGTGCCAGCAGCTCAATAGGGCGGGTCAACGTCCTGACTTTC
j_call: TRBJ2-1; v_call: TRBV7-2; d_call: TRBD2; cdr3_aa: CASSWLAGGPDEQFF; cdr3_nt: TGTGCCAGCAGCTGGCTAGCGGGAGGGCCCGATGAGCAGTTCTTC
j_call: TRBJ2-5; v_call: TRBV10-3; d_call: -; cdr3_aa: CAIRSSTVQETQYF; cdr3_nt: TGTGCCATCAGATCCTCGACAGTACAAGAGACCCAGTACTTC
j_call: TRBJ2-1; v_call: TRBV2; d_call: -; cdr3_aa: CASSRWTADNEQFF; cdr3_nt: TGTGCCAGCAGCAGATGGACCGCCGACAATGAGCAGTTCTTC
j_call: TRBJ1-1; v_call: TRBV18; d_call: TRBD1; cdr3_aa: CASSPDRGRMNTEAFF; cdr3_nt: TGTGCCAGCTCACCGGACAGGGGGCGGATGAACACTGAAGCTTTCTTT
j_call: TRBJ2-5; v_call: TRBV4-3; d_call: -; cdr3_aa: CASSQATGRGETQYF; cdr3_nt: TGCGCCAGCAGCCAAGCTACAGGGAGGGGAGAGACCCAGTACTTC
j_call: TRBJ1-5; v_call: TRBV19; d_call: TRBD1; cdr3_aa: CASHLRPGTGPNQPQHF; cdr3_nt: TGTGCCAGCCATCTTCGACCGGGGACAGGGCCAAATCAGCCCCAGCATTTT
j_call: TRBJ1-5; v_call: TRBV6-5; d_call: -; cdr3_aa: CASSDRVGQPQHF; cdr3_nt: TGTGCCAGCAGCGACAGAGTCGGTCAGCCCCAGCATTTT
j_call: TRBJ1-5; v_call: TRBV6-1; d_call: TRBD1; cdr3_aa: CASSEMAGGIILWPQHF; cdr3_nt: TGTGCCAGCAGTGAAATGGCAGGGGGAATTATTTTGTGGCCCCAGCATTTT